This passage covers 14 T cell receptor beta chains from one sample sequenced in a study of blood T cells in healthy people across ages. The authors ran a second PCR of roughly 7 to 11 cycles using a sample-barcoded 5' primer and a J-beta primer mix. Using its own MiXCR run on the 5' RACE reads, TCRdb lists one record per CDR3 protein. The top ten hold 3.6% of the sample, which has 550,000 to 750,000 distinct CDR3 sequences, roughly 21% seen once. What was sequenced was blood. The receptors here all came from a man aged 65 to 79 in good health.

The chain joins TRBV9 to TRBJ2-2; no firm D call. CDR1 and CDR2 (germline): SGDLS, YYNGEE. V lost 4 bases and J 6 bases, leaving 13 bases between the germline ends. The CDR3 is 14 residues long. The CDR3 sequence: CASSPSPAAGELFF. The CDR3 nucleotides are TGTGCCAGCAGCCCCTCCCCCGCCGCCGGGGAGCTGTTTTTT. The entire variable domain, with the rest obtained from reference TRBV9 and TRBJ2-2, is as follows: DSGVTQTPKHLITATGQRVTLRCSPRSGDLSVYWYQQSLDQGLQFLIQYYNGEERAKGNILERFSAQQFPDLHSELNLSSLELGDSALYFCASSPSPAAGELFFGEGSRLTVL.

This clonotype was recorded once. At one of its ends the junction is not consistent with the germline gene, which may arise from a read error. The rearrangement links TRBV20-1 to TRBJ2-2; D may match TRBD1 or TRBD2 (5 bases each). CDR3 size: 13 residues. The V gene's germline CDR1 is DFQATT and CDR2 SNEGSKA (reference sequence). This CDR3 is CLVGASNTGELFF. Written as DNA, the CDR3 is TGTCTCGTAGGGGCTTCGAACACCGGGGAACTGTTTTTT.

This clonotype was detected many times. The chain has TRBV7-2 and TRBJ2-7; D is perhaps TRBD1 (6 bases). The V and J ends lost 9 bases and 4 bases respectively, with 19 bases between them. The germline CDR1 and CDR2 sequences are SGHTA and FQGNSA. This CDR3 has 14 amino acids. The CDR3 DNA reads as TGTGCCAGTACCGGACAGACTGGCGTTTACGAGCAGTACTTC. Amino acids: CASTGQTGVYEQYF.

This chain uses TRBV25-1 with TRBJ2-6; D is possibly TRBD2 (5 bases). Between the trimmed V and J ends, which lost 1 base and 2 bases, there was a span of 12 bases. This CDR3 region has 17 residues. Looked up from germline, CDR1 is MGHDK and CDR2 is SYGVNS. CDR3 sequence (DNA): TGTGCCAGCAGTGAATTGAGGGTACTAGCTGGGGCCAACGTCCTGACTTTC. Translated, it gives CASSELRVLAGANVLTF.

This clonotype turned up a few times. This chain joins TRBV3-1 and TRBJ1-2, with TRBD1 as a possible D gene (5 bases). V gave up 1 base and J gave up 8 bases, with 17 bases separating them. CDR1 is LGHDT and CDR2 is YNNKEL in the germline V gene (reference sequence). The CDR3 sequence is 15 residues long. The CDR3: CASSQGTGRRGGYTF. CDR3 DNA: TGTGCCAGCAGCCAAGGAACCGGCCGACGGGGGGGCTACACCTTC.

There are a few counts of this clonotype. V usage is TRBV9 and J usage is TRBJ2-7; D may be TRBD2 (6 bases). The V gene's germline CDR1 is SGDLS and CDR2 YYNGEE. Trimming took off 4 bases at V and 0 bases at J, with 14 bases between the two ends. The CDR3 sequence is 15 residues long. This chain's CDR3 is CASSRMGGSSYEQYF. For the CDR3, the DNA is TGTGCCAGCAGCAGAATGGGGGGATCCTCCTACGAGCAGTACTTC. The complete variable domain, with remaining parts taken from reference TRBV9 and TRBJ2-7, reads DSGVTQTPKHLITATGQRVTLRCSPRSGDLSVYWYQQSLDQGLQFLIQYYNGEERAKGNILERFSAQQFPDLHSELNLSSLELGDSALYFCASSRMGGSSYEQYFGPGTRLTVT.

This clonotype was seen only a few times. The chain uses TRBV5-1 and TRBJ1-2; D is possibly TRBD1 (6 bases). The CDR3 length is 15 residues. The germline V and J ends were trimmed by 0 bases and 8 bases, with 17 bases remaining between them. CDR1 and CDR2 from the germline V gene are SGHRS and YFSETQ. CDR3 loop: CASSLDPGAPGGYTF. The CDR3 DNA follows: TGCGCCAGCAGCTTGGACCCGGGGGCCCCAGGAGGCTACACCTTC.

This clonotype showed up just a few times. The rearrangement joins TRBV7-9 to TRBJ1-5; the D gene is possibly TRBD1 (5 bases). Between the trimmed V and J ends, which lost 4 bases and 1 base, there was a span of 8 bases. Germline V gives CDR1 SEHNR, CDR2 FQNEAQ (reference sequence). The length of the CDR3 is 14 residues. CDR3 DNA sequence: TGTGCCAGCAGCTGGGGGGGGAGCAATCAGCCCCAGCATTTT. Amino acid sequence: CASSWGGSNQPQHF.

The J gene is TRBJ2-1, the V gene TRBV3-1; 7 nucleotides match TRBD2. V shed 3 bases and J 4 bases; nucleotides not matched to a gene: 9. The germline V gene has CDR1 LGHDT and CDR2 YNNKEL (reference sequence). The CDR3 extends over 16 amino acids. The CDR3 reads CASSQASSGLYNEQFF. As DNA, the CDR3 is TGTGCCAGCAGCCAGGCTTCTAGCGGACTTTACAATGAGCAGTTCTTC.

As DNA, the CDR3 is TGCAGTGCTAGGAAGGGGACCCCCGGGACTAGCTATTTTCTTGATGAGCAGTTCTTC. Protein sequence: CSARKGTPGTSYFLDEQFF. The rearrangement uses TRBV20-1 and TRBJ2-5; TRBD2 agrees at 9 bases. Matching the DNA end better, TRBJ2-1 makes the J call doubtful. In germline, CDR1 is DFQATT, CDR2 SNEGSKA (reference sequence). CDR3 length: 19 residues.

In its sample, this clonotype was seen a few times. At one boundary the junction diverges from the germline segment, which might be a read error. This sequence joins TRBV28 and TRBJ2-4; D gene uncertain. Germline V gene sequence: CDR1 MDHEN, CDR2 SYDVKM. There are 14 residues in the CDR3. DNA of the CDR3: TGTGCCAGCAGTCACAAAGTAGCCAAAAACATTCAGTGCTTC. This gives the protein CASSHKVAKNIQCF. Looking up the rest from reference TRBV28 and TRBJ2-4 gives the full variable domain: DVKVTQSSRYLVKRTGEKVFLECVQDMDHENMFWYRQDPGLGLRLIYFSYDVKMKEKGDIPEGYSVSREKKERFSLILESASTNQTSMYLCASSHKVAKNIQCFGAGTRLSVL.

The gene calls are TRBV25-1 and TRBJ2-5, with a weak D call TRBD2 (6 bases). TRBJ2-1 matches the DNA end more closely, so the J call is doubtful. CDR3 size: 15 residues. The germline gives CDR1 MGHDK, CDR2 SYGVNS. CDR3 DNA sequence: TGTGCCACCGACCAGATCCGGAGGGATAACAATGAGCAGTTCTTC. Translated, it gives CATDQIRRDNNEQFF.

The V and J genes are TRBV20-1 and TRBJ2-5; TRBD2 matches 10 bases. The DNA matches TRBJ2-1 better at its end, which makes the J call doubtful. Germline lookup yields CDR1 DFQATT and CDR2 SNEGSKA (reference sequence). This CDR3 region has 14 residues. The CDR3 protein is CSARVLAGVNEQFF. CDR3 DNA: TGCAGTGCTAGAGTCCTAGCGGGAGTCAATGAGCAGTTCTTC.

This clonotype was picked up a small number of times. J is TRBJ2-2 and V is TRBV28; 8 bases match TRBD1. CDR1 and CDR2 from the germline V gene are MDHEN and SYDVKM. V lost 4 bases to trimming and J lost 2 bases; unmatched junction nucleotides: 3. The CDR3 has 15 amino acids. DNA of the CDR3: TGTGCCAGCAGTTGGACAGGGATAAACACCGGGGAGCTGTTTTTT. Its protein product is CASSWTGINTGELFF.